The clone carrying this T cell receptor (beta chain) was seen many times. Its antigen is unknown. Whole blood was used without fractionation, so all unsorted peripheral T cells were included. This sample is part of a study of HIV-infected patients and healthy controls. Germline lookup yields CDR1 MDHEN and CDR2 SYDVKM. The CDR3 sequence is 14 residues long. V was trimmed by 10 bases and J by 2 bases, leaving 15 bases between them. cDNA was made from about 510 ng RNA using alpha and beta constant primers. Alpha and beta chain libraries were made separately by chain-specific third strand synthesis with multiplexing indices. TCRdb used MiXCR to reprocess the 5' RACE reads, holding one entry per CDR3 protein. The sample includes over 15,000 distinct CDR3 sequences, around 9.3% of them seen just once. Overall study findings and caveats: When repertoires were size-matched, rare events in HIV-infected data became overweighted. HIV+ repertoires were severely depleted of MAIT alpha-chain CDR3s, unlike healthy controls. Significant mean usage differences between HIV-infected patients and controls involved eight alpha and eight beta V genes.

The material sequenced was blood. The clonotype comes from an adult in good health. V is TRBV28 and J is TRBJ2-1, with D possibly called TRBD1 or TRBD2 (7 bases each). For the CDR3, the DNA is TGTGCCACGGCAGGGGGGGGGACCTACAATGAGCAGTTCTTC. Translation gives CATAGGGTYNEQFF.